These 20 T cell receptor beta chains came from one sample sequenced in a study of cytomegalovirus exposure and HLA in healthy donors. TCRdb's table, derived via immunoSEQ multiplex PCR, lists solely in-frame clones and lacks some. The sample includes more than 250,000 clones, about 92% of them seen just once. The sample was PBMCs. All receptors come from a woman in her 30s in good health and CMV-seronegative.

The rearrangement links TRBV6-4 to TRBJ1-2, with D uncertain. This CDR3 has 16 amino acids. In germline, CDR1 is MRHNA, CDR2 SNTAGT. Trimming took 6 bases from V and 1 from J, leaving 18 bases between them. The CDR3, as DNA: TGTGCCAGCAGGGTAAGTCGCACCGGAGATAACTATGGCTACACCTTC. The encoded protein is CASRVSRTGDNYGYTF.

This sequence joins TRBV27 and TRBJ1-1, with TRBD1 as a possible D gene (5 bases). Germline V gene lookup returns CDR1 MNHEY and CDR2 SMNVEV (reference sequence). Trimming shortened V by 5 bases and J by 4 bases, and 11 bases separated the two germline ends. This CDR3 spans 13 amino acids. DNA for the CDR3: TGTGCCAGCAGTCCCCGACAGTTCACTGAAGCTTTCTTT. It translates to CASSPRQFTEAFF.

This sequence joins TRBV25-1 and TRBJ2-7; D remains ambiguous. This CDR3 spans 15 amino acids. The V gene lost 4 bases and the J gene lost 0 bases, with 13 bases spanning the gap. Germline-derived CDR1 and CDR2 are MGHDK and SYGVNS. In DNA, the CDR3 is TGTGCCAGCAGTGCCACCGGGTTCAGCTCCTACGAGCAGTACTTC. It codes for CASSATGFSSYEQYF.

The genes are TRBV10-2 and TRBJ1-5; D is uncertain. The ends were cut back, 2 bases at V and 0 bases at J, with 8 bases in the middle. This CDR3 has 15 amino acids. Germline assignment: CDR1 WSHSY and CDR2 SAAADI. Here the CDR3 DNA reads TGCGCCAGCAGTGAGCTGGGAGGTAGCAATCAGCCCCAGCATTTT. Protein sequence: CASSELGGSNQPQHF.

J is TRBJ2-3 and V is TRBV5-1; D uncertain. This CDR3 is built from 14 residues. CDR1 SGHRS and CDR2 YFSETQ come from the germline V gene. V lost 0 bases to trimming and J lost 1 base, with 6 bases between them. CDR3 amino acids: CASSLDLRTDTQYF. The CDR3 DNA reads as TGCGCCAGCAGCTTGGACCTGCGCACAGATACGCAGTATTTT. Full variable domain (rest looked up from reference TRBV5-1 and TRBJ2-3): KAGVTQTPRYLIKTRGQQVTLSCSPISGHRSVSWYQQTPGQGLQFLFEYFSETQRNKGNFPGRFSGRQFSNSRSEMNVSTLELGDSALYLCASSLDLRTDTQYFGPGTRLTVL.

In the case of this clone: Mismatch with germline at one junction end may stem from a read error. The chain couples TRBV13 to TRBJ1-2; D is undetermined. CDR1 and CDR2 from the germline V gene are PRHDT and FYEKMQ (reference sequence). This CDR3 is built from 10 residues. In nucleotides, the CDR3 is TGTGCCAGCAGCTTCAAGACCGTGCACTTC. Protein product: CASSFKTVHF. The full variable domain, in which reference TRBV13 and TRBJ1-2 provide the parts outside the CDR3, is AAGVIQSPRHLIKEKRETATLKCYPIPRHDTVYWYQQGPGQDPQFLISFYEKMQSDKGSIPDRFSAQQFSDYHSELNMSSLELGDSALYFCASSFKTVHFGSGTRLTVV.

The V gene is TRBV12-1, the J gene TRBJ2-3; TRBD2, the D gene given by the table, was not confirmed from the DNA. TRBV12-1 is termed a pseudogene. This CDR3 region has 18 residues. DNA of the CDR3: TGTGCCAGCAGCTTTACATCCTTGGGAGCCATGAGCACAGATACGCAGTATTTT. Its translation: CASSFTSLGAMSTDTQYF.

This clone was seen only once. The chain recombines TRBV4-3 with TRBJ2-7, with 11 bases matching TRBD1. The junction had 5 bases not matched to a gene; V was cut back by 1 base and J by 6 bases. The CDR3 has 15 amino acids. Germline CDR1 and CDR2: LGHNA and YSLEER. The CDR3 loop reads CASSQAAGTGGEQYF. The CDR3 coding sequence is TGCGCCAGCAGCCAAGCCGCCGGGACAGGGGGCGAGCAGTACTTC.

The chain recombines TRBV4-1 with TRBJ1-5; perhaps TRBD1 as D (5 bases). The V end lost 0 bases, the J end lost 4 bases, and 25 bases lay between the germline ends. Germline-derived CDR1 and CDR2 are MGHRA and YSYEKL. This CDR3 has 20 amino acids. This CDR3 reads CASSQDLGQGVVGSNQPQHF. The DNA for the CDR3 is TGCGCCAGCAGCCAAGATCTCGGGCAGGGCGTAGTCGGGAGTAATCAGCCCCAGCATTTT.

The V and J genes are TRBV27 and TRBJ2-7; D not resolved. The V and J ends lost 4 bases and 3 bases respectively, with 7 bases between them. Looked up from germline, CDR1 is MNHEY and CDR2 is SMNVEV (reference sequence). The CDR3 has 12 residues. DNA of the CDR3: TGTGCCAGCAGTTCAAATCTCTACGAGCAGTACTTC. The encoded protein is CASSSNLYEQYF.

The chain joins TRBV28 to TRBJ1-2; 8 bases are a match to TRBD1. Germline CDR1 is MDHEN and CDR2 is SYDVKM. The CDR3 loop spans 12 amino acids. The V gene end was trimmed by 10 bases and the J gene end by 8 bases; junction bases not matched to a gene: 9. The DNA for the CDR3 is TGTGCCACCTCAGGGGGCGGCTACGGCTACACCTTC. Protein sequence: CATSGGGYGYTF.

This chain connects TRBV27 to TRBJ2-7; 7 bases match TRBD1. This CDR3 region has 16 residues. Germline assignment: CDR1 MNHEY and CDR2 SMNVEV (reference sequence). The J segment lost 4 bases and the V segment lost 1 base, leaving 10 bases of the junction unmatched. CDR3 sequence (DNA): TGTGCCAGCAGTTTATTAGGGCCACAGGGGCAGTACGAGCAGTACTTC. Its protein is CASSLLGPQGQYEQYF.

The genes are TRBV30 and TRBJ2-1; 9 positions match TRBD2. Losses at the gene ends were 3 bases for V and 6 bases for J; bases not matched to a gene: 3. The CDR3 sequence is 13 residues long. Germline-derived CDR1 and CDR2 are GTSNPN and SVGIG (reference sequence). As DNA, the CDR3 is TGTGCCTGGAGGACTAGCGGATTCAATGAGCAGTTCTTC. Encoded protein: CAWRTSGFNEQFF.

This rearrangement joins TRBV30 to TRBJ2-7; 13 bases map to TRBD2. CDR1 is GTSNPN, CDR2 SVGIG, per germline (reference sequence). The V and J ends lost 3 bases and 1 base, in that order; junction bases with no gene match: 6. The CDR3 runs 16 residues. CDR3 in DNA: TGTGCCTGGAGGCCGGGACTAGCGGGACCTTCCTACGAGCAGTACTTC. It translates to CAWRPGLAGPSYEQYF.

This chain joins TRBV6-1 and TRBJ2-2, with no clear D. V gave up 5 bases and J gave up 5 bases, with 18 bases separating them. The CDR3 covers 16 residues. Germline CDR1 is MNHNS and CDR2 is SASEGT. CDR3 region: CASSQGLGSMTGELFF. CDR3 in DNA: TGTGCCAGCAGTCAAGGCCTCGGCAGCATGACCGGGGAGCTGTTTTTT.

This rearrangement joins TRBV27 to TRBJ1-5, with D uncertain. V was trimmed by 2 bases and J by 0 bases, leaving 11 bases between them. The CDR3 consists of 16 residues. CDR1 is MNHEY, CDR2 SMNVEV, per germline (reference sequence). In nucleotides, the CDR3 is TGTGCCAGCAGTTTACACGGGAGAAGTAGCAATCAGCCCCAGCATTTT. It translates to CASSLHGRSSNQPQHF.

V and J are TRBV19 and TRBJ1-2; 7 nucleotides line up with TRBD1. With 3 bases clipped from V and 3 bases from J, the junction kept 10 bases outside the gene matches. The V gene's germline CDR1 is LNHDA and CDR2 SQIVND (reference sequence). The CDR3 consists of 16 residues. CDR3: CASSIPRTGLDYGYTF. The CDR3 nucleotides are TGTGCCAGTAGTATCCCAAGGACAGGCCTGGACTATGGCTACACCTTC.

V usage is TRBV11-2 and J usage is TRBJ2-3, with a weak D call TRBD1 (6 bases). There are 15 residues in the CDR3. V gave up 5 bases and J gave up 2 bases, with 14 bases separating them. Germline CDR1 and CDR2: SGHAT and FQNNGV. CDR3 protein: CASSEGGHLTDTQYF. The CDR3 DNA is TGTGCCAGCAGCGAAGGGGGACACCTCACAGATACGCAGTATTTT.

This chain joins TRBV30 and TRBJ2-1, with D possibly matching TRBD2 (6 bases). The CDR3 sequence is 12 residues long. V lost 1 base and J 8 bases, leaving 9 bases between the germline ends. In germline, CDR1 is GTSNPN, CDR2 SVGIG (reference sequence). CDR3 coding DNA: TGTGCCTGGAGTGGTAGCGGCGATGAGCAGTTCTTC. Protein product: CAWSGSGDEQFF.

This chain uses TRBV15 with TRBJ2-1; 13 nucleotides line up with TRBD2. From germline, CDR1 is LNHNV and CDR2 YYDKDF (reference sequence). There are 13 residues in the CDR3. The trim removed 9 bases at V and 7 bases at J, leaving 3 bases unmatched. The CDR3 DNA reads as TGTGCCACGGGGACTAGCGGGAAAAATGAGCAGTTCTTC. It specifies CATGTSGKNEQFF.